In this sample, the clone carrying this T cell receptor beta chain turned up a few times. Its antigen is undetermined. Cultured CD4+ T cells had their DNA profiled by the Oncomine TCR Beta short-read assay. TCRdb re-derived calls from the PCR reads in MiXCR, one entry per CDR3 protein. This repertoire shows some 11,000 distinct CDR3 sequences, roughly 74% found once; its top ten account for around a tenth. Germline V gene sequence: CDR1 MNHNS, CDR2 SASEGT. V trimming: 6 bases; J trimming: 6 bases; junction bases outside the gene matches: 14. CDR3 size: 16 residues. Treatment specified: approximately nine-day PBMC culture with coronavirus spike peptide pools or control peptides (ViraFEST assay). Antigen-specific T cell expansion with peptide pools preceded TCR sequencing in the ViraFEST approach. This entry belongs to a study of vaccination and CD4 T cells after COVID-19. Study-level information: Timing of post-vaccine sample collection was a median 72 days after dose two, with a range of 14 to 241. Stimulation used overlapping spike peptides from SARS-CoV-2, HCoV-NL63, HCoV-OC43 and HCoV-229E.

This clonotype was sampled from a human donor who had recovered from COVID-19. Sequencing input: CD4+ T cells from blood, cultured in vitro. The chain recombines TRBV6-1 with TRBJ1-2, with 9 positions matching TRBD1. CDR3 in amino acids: CASSGYGTGYSDGYTF. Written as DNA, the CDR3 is TGTGCCAGCAGCGGATACGGGACAGGGTACTCTGATGGCTACACCTTC.